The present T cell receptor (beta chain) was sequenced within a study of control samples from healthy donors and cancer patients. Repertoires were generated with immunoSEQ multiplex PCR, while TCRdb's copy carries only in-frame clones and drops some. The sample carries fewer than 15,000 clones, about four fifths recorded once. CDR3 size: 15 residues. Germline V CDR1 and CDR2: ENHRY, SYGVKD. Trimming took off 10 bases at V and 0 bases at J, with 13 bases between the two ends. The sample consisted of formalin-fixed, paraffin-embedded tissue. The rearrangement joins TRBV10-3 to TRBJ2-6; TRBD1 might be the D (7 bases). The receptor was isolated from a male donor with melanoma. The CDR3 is CATRDSSSGANVLTF. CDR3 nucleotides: TGTGCCACGCGGGACAGCAGCTCTGGGGCCAACGTCCTGACTTTC.